In this sample, the clone carrying this T cell receptor (beta chain) turned up a few times. The CDR3 runs to 15 residues. CDR1 and CDR2 (germline): SGHRS, YFSETQ. V was trimmed by 1 base and J by 2 bases, leaving 11 bases between them. The data originate from a study of CD8 T cells in ankylosing spondylitis. One entry per CDR3 protein, called by TCRdb with MiXCR from the 5' RACE reads. The profile shows some 92,000 distinct CDR3 sequences, roughly 30% of them singletons. This rearrangement joins TRBV5-1 to TRBJ2-3; weak D call: TRBD2 (5 bases). The material sequenced was blood, either unsorted or a sorted T cell fraction (not recorded which). The TCR originated in a male donor with ankylosing spondylitis or in good health (not recorded which). In DNA form, the CDR3 reads TGCGCCAGCAGCTTGTTACCAGCGGCCACAGATACGCAGTATTTT. Protein sequence: CASSLLPAATDTQYF.